Shown below are 8 T cell receptor beta chains from a single sample sequenced in a study of cytomegalovirus exposure and HLA in healthy donors. Vbeta (60) and Jbeta (13) primers were used in the PCR. Sequencing used immunoSEQ multiplex PCR; TCRdb keeps in-frame clones, though not all of them. Here the sample spans 150,000 to 200,000 clones, around 84% being singletons. Input material: PBMCs. The receptor set was obtained from a man younger than 30 in good health and CMV-seronegative.

As regards this clone: A junction boundary mismatches the germline segment, possibly from a read error. CDR3 nucleotides: TGTGCCAGCAGCTTCTCCTCCGAGCAGTACTTC. This translates into CASSFSSEQYF. This rearrangement joins TRBV6-1 to TRBJ2-7; D is ambiguous. CDR1 MNHNS and CDR2 SASEGT come from the germline V gene. The CDR3 consists of 11 residues.

The V call is TRBV28, the J call TRBJ2-7, with 8 positions matching TRBD2. Germline-derived CDR1 and CDR2 are MDHEN and SYDVKM. V lost 3 bases to trimming and J lost 0 bases; unmatched junction nucleotides: 7. CDR3 length: 16 amino acids. CDR3 amino acids: CASSFSLAGSSYEQYF. The CDR3 nucleotides read TGTGCCAGCAGTTTCTCTTTAGCGGGGAGCTCCTACGAGCAGTACTTC.

The chain links TRBV28 to TRBJ1-2; D gene ambiguous. The CDR3 is 16 residues long. Trimming left V 7 bases short and J 2 bases short, with 20 bases between. Germline assignment: CDR1 MDHEN and CDR2 SYDVKM. This CDR3 reads CASIQSWVGLNYGYTF. DNA for the CDR3: TGTGCCAGCATCCAATCGTGGGTAGGACTAAACTATGGCTACACCTTC.

The chain uses TRBV9 and TRBJ1-5, with 9 bases aligning to TRBD1. V shed 4 bases, J shed 7 bases, and the junction held 9 bases outside the gene matches. This CDR3 spans 15 amino acids. The germline V gene encodes CDR1 SGDLS and CDR2 YYNGEE. The CDR3 here is CASSLTDRGGQPQHF. DNA of the CDR3: TGTGCCAGCAGCCTAACGGACAGGGGCGGCCAGCCCCAGCATTTT.

This chain uses TRBV6-5 with TRBJ1-1; D possibly corresponds to TRBD1 (5 bases). V was trimmed by 6 bases and J by 0 bases, leaving 11 bases between them. Looked up from germline, CDR1 is MNHEY and CDR2 is SVGAGI. The CDR3 is made up of 14 amino acids. Written as DNA, the CDR3 is TGTGCCAGCAGACCTGGACAATTGAACACTGAAGCTTTCTTT. Translated: CASRPGQLNTEAFF.

A few counts support this clone. The chain links TRBV11-3 to TRBJ2-3, with TRBD2 matching over 8 bases. Per germline, CDR1 SGHNT and CDR2 YENEEA. J gave up 0 bases and V 1 base, and 0 bases lay outside the gene matches. This CDR3 contains 15 residues. In DNA form, the CDR3 reads TGTGCCAGCAGCTTAGCGGGAGGGAGCACAGATACGCAGTATTTT. Translated: CASSLAGGSTDTQYF.

This clone was observed once. The V call is TRBV2, the J call TRBJ2-1; possibly TRBD2 for D (5 bases). CDR3 size: 14 residues. Germline CDR1 is SNHLY and CDR2 is FYNNEI. Trimming left V 6 bases short and J 0 bases short, with 9 bases between. CDR3 loop: CASRRGSSYNEQFF. The CDR3 DNA reads TGTGCCAGCAGGAGAGGGAGCTCCTACAATGAGCAGTTCTTC.

This chain links TRBV19 with TRBJ1-1, with D tentatively TRBD1 (6 bases). V dropped 6 bases and J dropped 3 bases, with 14 bases sitting between them. This CDR3 comprises 14 residues. Germline V gene sequence: CDR1 LNHDA, CDR2 SQIVND (reference sequence). The CDR3 sequence is CASRAQGSDTEAFF. In DNA form, the CDR3 reads TGTGCCAGTAGGGCCCAGGGGTCGGACACTGAAGCTTTCTTT.